These 30 T cell receptor beta chains share one sample of origin, sequenced in a study of radiation and T cells in renal cell carcinoma. Sample time point: blood 2 weeks post-SBRT. Stated treatment: 15 Gy SBRT to primary tumor, nephrectomy 4 weeks later. Clones were sequenced by immunoSEQ multiplex PCR, and TCRdb holds only the in-frame ones, with some missing. Of 100,000 to 150,000 clones listed, 75% to 90% are singletons. The source was blood, collected from a patient whose treatment included radiotherapy and nephrectomy. Every receptor here comes from a woman in her fifties or sixties with renal cell carcinoma.

This clone came up a few times. The V and J genes are TRBV5-4 and TRBJ1-1; D ambiguous. V was shortened by 5 bases and J by 0 bases, with 11 bases between the two germline ends. The length of the CDR3 is 14 residues. In germline, CDR1 is SGHNT, CDR2 YYREEE (reference sequence). CDR3 in DNA: TGTGCCAGCAGACCAACGGAGATGAACACTGAAGCTTTCTTT. It translates to CASRPTEMNTEAFF.

The chain couples TRBV11-2 to TRBJ2-7, with a possible D match to TRBD2 (5 bases). The V gene lost 4 bases and the J gene lost 1 base, with 17 bases spanning the gap. This CDR3 region has 16 residues. Per germline, CDR1 SGHAT and CDR2 FQNNGV. For the CDR3, the DNA is TGTGCCAGCAGCTACGGACGTGGGAGAGGGTCCTACGAGCAGTACTTC. This translates into CASSYGRGRGSYEQYF. The entire variable domain, with the rest obtained from reference TRBV11-2 and TRBJ2-7, is as follows: EAGVAQSPRYKIIEKRQSVAFWCNPISGHATLYWYQQILGQGPKLLIQFQNNGVVDDSQLPKDRFSAERLKGVDSTLKIQPAKLEDSAVYLCASSYGRGRGSYEQYFGPGTRLTVT.

The chain carries TRBV5-1 and TRBJ2-5, with D possibly being TRBD1 (6 bases). Germline values: CDR1 SGHRS, CDR2 YFSETQ. The V end lost 2 bases, the J end lost 5 bases, and 13 bases lay between the germline ends. This CDR3 contains 14 residues. CDR3 coding DNA: TGCGCCAGCAGCTTAGGGGGAGTGGGGGAGACCCAGTACTTC. Protein sequence: CASSLGGVGETQYF.

V gene TRBV15 combines with J gene TRBJ1-4, with TRBD1 identical over 7 bases. V shed 4 bases, J shed 0 bases, and the junction held 5 bases outside the gene matches. Germline CDR1 LNHNV, CDR2 YYDKDF (reference sequence). The CDR3 is 16 amino acids. The CDR3 loop is CATSTRTGATNEKLFF. CDR3 coding DNA: TGTGCCACCAGCACCCGGACAGGTGCAACTAATGAAAAACTGTTTTTT. Based on the CDR3 plus reference TRBV15 and TRBJ1-4, the full variable domain is DAMVIQNPRYQVTQFGKPVTLSCSQTLNHNVMYWYQQKSSQAPKLLFHYYDKDFNNEADTPDNFQSRRPNTSFCFLDIRSPGLGDTAMYLCATSTRTGATNEKLFFGSGTQLSVL.

The rearrangement uses TRBV28 and TRBJ1-6, with 9 bases identical to TRBD1. This CDR3 spans 14 amino acids. Germline V gene sequence: CDR1 MDHEN, CDR2 SYDVKM. V was pared by 7 bases and J by 7 bases, with 5 bases of the junction left unmatched. The CDR3 loop reads CASTLGTGNSPLHF. The CDR3 nucleotides are TGTGCCAGCACCTTAGGGACAGGGAATTCACCCCTCCACTTT.

The count of this clone is one. V is TRBV6-1 and J is TRBJ1-2; maybe TRBD1 (5 bases). The CDR3 runs to 13 residues. Germline CDR1 reads MNHNS; CDR2 reads SASEGT. With 6 bases removed from V and 4 bases from J, the gap between germline ends came to 12 bases. CDR3 protein: CASRGEGVYGYTF. CDR3 sequence (DNA): TGTGCCAGCAGAGGGGAGGGCGTCTATGGCTACACCTTC.

The CDR3 DNA reads TGTGCCTGGACCCGACAGGGTGATCAGCCCCAGCATTTT. Translation gives CAWTRQGDQPQHF. V usage is TRBV30 and J usage is TRBJ1-5; TRBD1 agrees at 7 bases. The J segment lost 5 bases and the V segment lost 4 bases, leaving 5 bases of the junction unmatched. CDR3 size: 13 residues. The germline V gene encodes CDR1 GTSNPN and CDR2 SVGIG (reference sequence).

The CDR3 loop reads CASSLERPPDTQYF. CDR3 nucleotides: TGCGCCAGCAGCTTAGAACGGCCTCCCGATACGCAGTATTTT. V gene TRBV5-1 combines with J gene TRBJ2-3; D gene ambiguous. The V gene lost 2 bases and the J gene lost 6 bases, with 13 bases spanning the gap. The CDR3 consists of 14 residues. Germline V lookup: CDR1 SGHRS, CDR2 YFSETQ.

This clone was recorded a few times. This chain connects TRBV6-4 to TRBJ1-1; 7 bases line up with TRBD1. Germline V gene lookup returns CDR1 MRHNA and CDR2 SNTAGT. The junction had 6 bases not matched to a gene; V was cut back by 7 bases and J by 1 base. The CDR3 is 14 residues long. The CDR3 is CASKIRQGNTEAFF. The CDR3 region has the DNA TGTGCCAGCAAGATCAGACAGGGGAACACTGAAGCTTTCTTT.

J is TRBJ1-1 and V is TRBV11-2; no clear D. The CDR3 length is 12 residues. Germline V CDR1 and CDR2: SGHAT, FQNNGV. The V gene lost 5 bases and the J gene lost 0 bases, with 4 bases spanning the gap. CDR3: CASSGLNTEAFF. The CDR3 bases are TGTGCCAGCAGCGGGTTGAACACTGAAGCTTTCTTT.

The table lists this clone with a few counts. The V and J genes are TRBV5-1 and TRBJ2-3; TRBD1 might be the D (6 bases). CDR3 length equals 15 residues. Trimming pared 0 bases from V and 4 bases from J, leaving 12 bases between. Germline V CDR1 and CDR2: SGHRS, YFSETQ. CDR3: CASSLVGRGADTQYF. The CDR3 DNA follows: TGCGCCAGCAGCTTGGTCGGCAGGGGTGCAGATACGCAGTATTTT.

The chain uses TRBV19 and TRBJ1-3; D remains unclear. V was cut by 5 bases and J by 1 base, with 21 bases left in between. Germline-derived CDR1 and CDR2 are LNHDA and SQIVND (reference sequence). This CDR3 is built from 18 residues. The CDR3 sequence: CASSLQEQTPGSGNTIYF. The CDR3 nucleotides read TGTGCCAGTAGTTTGCAAGAACAAACCCCGGGATCTGGAAACACCATATATTTT.

The rearrangement joins TRBV5-1 to TRBJ2-7; 7 bases are shared with TRBD1. Trimming removed 4 bases from V and 4 bases from J; junction bases left unmatched: 11. Germline values: CDR1 SGHRS, CDR2 YFSETQ. The CDR3 has 15 amino acids. CDR3 loop: CASSIYRGQTYEQYF. The CDR3 DNA follows: TGCGCCAGCAGCATTTACAGGGGCCAAACATACGAGCAGTACTTC. The full variable domain, in which reference TRBV5-1 and TRBJ2-7 provide the parts outside the CDR3, is KAGVTQTPRYLIKTRGQQVTLSCSPISGHRSVSWYQQTPGQGLQFLFEYFSETQRNKGNFPGRFSGRQFSNSRSEMNVSTLELGDSALYLCASSIYRGQTYEQYFGPGTRLTVT.

The J gene is TRBJ2-6, the V gene TRBV5-1, with D unclear. CDR1 is SGHRS and CDR2 is YFSETQ in the germline V gene. The CDR3 consists of 15 residues. The V and J ends lost 4 bases and 0 bases respectively, with 8 bases between them. CDR3: CASSPSSSGANVLTF. CDR3 coding DNA: TGCGCCAGCAGCCCAAGTTCCTCTGGGGCCAACGTCCTGACTTTC.

A few counts support this clone. This chain uses TRBV25-1 with TRBJ1-1, with D maybe TRBD1 (5 bases). The germline V gene has CDR1 MGHDK and CDR2 SYGVNS. The CDR3 covers 14 residues. V lost 5 bases and J 5 bases, leaving 15 bases between the germline ends. CDR3 region: CASSPSVDRTEAFF. In DNA form, the CDR3 reads TGTGCCAGCAGTCCGTCCGTTGACAGAACTGAAGCTTTCTTT.

The chain carries TRBV6-6 and TRBJ2-7, with D perhaps matching TRBD1 or TRBD2 (5 bases each). The germline gives CDR1 MNHNY, CDR2 SVGAGI (reference sequence). The CDR3 covers 16 residues. Trimming removed 2 bases at V and 7 bases at J, with 21 bases between. The chain's CDR3 is CASSYRMRGQEWEQYF. CDR3 DNA: TGTGCCAGCAGTTACCGAATGAGGGGCCAAGAATGGGAGCAGTACTTC.

This clone was observed once. Distinct nucleotide sequences in the sample also encode this CDR3. V gene TRBV19 combines with J gene TRBJ2-1, with a tentative D call TRBD1 (5 bases). This CDR3 spans 13 amino acids. V lost 2 bases, J lost 5 bases, and 7 bases lay in between. The V gene's germline CDR1 is LNHDA and CDR2 SQIVND (reference sequence). CDR3 coding DNA: TGTGCCAGTAGTATAACCAGGGACAATGAGCAGTTCTTC. This codes for CASSITRDNEQFF.

This clone was detected only once. The gene calls are TRBV7-9 and TRBJ2-2; D is perhaps TRBD1 (5 bases). CDR3 length: 14 amino acids. Per the germline V gene, CDR1 is SEHNR and CDR2 is FQNEAQ (reference sequence). Trimming removed 3 bases at V and 5 bases at J, with 10 bases between. The CDR3 loop is CASSLGQNTGELFF. The CDR3 nucleotides read TGTGCCAGCAGCTTGGGGCAGAATACCGGGGAGCTGTTTTTT.

This chain links TRBV4-2 with TRBJ2-5, with D unclear. V was clipped by 1 base and J by 5 bases, with 8 bases between them. The CDR3 has 13 amino acids. Germline CDR1 LGHNA, CDR2 YNFKEQ. The CDR3 region is CASSQGSRETQYF. The CDR3 DNA reads TGTGCCAGCAGCCAAGGGTCGAGGGAGACCCAGTACTTC.

To note about this clone: Other DNA sequences from this sample encode an identical CDR3 as well. This chain uses TRBV5-1 with TRBJ2-5; D gene uncertain. V was clipped by 0 bases and J by 4 bases, with 1 base between them. CDR3 length: 11 residues. Germline V gene data show CDR1 as SGHRS and CDR2 as YFSETQ. CDR3 DNA: TGCGCCAGCAGCTTGGTAGAGACCCAGTACTTC. It codes for CASSLVETQYF.

This clone has just a few counts. This chain uses TRBV9 with TRBJ1-4, with 8 bases lining up with TRBD1. The CDR3 length is 16 residues. V shed 2 bases, J shed 0 bases, and the junction held 3 bases outside the gene matches. Germline V gene data show CDR1 as SGDLS and CDR2 as YYNGEE. The CDR3 DNA sequence: TGTGCCAGCAGCGTGGCAGGGGGCGCAACTAATGAAAAACTGTTTTTT. Its translation is CASSVAGGATNEKLFF.

The V call is TRBV5-1, the J call TRBJ2-3; D is possibly TRBD1 or TRBD2 (5 bases each). Germline V lookup: CDR1 SGHRS, CDR2 YFSETQ. The germline V and J ends were trimmed by 0 bases and 3 bases, with 8 bases remaining between them. CDR3 length equals 14 residues. The CDR3 spells CASSLDWGTDTQYF. The DNA for the CDR3 is TGCGCCAGCAGCTTGGACTGGGGGACAGATACGCAGTATTTT.

The V call is TRBV11-2, the J call TRBJ2-3, with D maybe TRBD2 (6 bases). Looked up from germline, CDR1 is SGHAT and CDR2 is FQNNGV. Trimming stripped 5 bases from V and 3 bases from J, with 15 bases between. The CDR3 contains 15 residues. Here the CDR3 reads CASSILGGGTDTQYF. Written as DNA, the CDR3 is TGTGCCAGCAGCATCCTGGGGGGTGGGACAGATACGCAGTATTTT.

Comments on this clone: Because the CDR3's place on the DNA is in doubt, the DNA is left out and the CDR3 is given as listed by TCRdb. Other DNA sequences from this sample encode an identical CDR3 as well. CDR3 protein: CAWDPVGAGNQPQHF. This chain joins TRBV30 and TRBJ1-5; the listed D gene, TRBD1, was not tested against the DNA. The CDR3 sequence runs 15 residues, both termini included. Germline V gives CDR1 GTSNPN, CDR2 SVGIG (reference sequence).

The chain has TRBV18 and TRBJ2-3, with D unresolved. The CDR3 runs to 12 residues. Looked up from germline, CDR1 is KGHSH and CDR2 is LQKENI. The ends were cut back, 3 bases at V and 2 bases at J, with 3 bases in the middle. CDR3 residues: CASSPFTDTQYF. CDR3 bases: TGTGCCAGCTCACCTTTCACAGATACGCAGTATTTT.

The chain uses TRBV5-1 and TRBJ2-5; no reliable D call. The J call may be faulty, since TRBJ2-7 better matches the DNA end. Germline V gene lookup returns CDR1 SGHRS and CDR2 YFSETQ. This CDR3 is built from 14 residues. The CDR3 loop reads CASSSASYAYEQYF. The CDR3 region has the DNA TGCGCCAGCAGCTCTGCATCATACGCGTACGAGCAGTACTTC.

The rearrangement links TRBV6-5 to TRBJ2-6; the D gene is possibly TRBD2 (6 bases). CDR3 size: 14 residues. Germline assignment: CDR1 MNHEY and CDR2 SVGAGI. V dropped 8 bases and J dropped 1 base, with 9 bases sitting between them. The DNA of the CDR3 is TGTGCCAGCCGCCGGGGGTCTGGGGCCAACGTCCTGACTTTC. Residues: CASRRGSGANVLTF.

The chain carries TRBV6-5 and TRBJ2-1; possible D gene TRBD1, 6 bases. Between the trimmed V and J ends, which lost 6 bases and 11 bases, there was a span of 11 bases. This CDR3 comprises 11 residues. Germline CDR1 and CDR2: MNHEY and SVGAGI. Written as DNA, the CDR3 is TGTGCCAGCAGGGTGACAGGCCAGCAGTTCTTC. Translated: CASRVTGQQFF.

The rearrangement joins TRBV7-2 to TRBJ1-6; D unresolved. Per the germline V gene, CDR1 is SGHTA and CDR2 is FQGNSA. The germline V and J ends were trimmed by 1 base and 11 bases, with 15 bases remaining between them. The CDR3 has 15 residues. Here the CDR3 DNA reads TGTGCCAGCAGCTTAGTGCCAGAACAGCAAGCACCCCTCCACTTT. As protein: CASSLVPEQQAPLHF.

This clone has only one observation. V and J are TRBV2 and TRBJ1-2; 7 nucleotides align to TRBD1. V trimming: 1 base; J trimming: 8 bases; junction bases outside the gene matches: 7. This CDR3 contains 14 residues. CDR1 is SNHLY, CDR2 FYNNEI, per germline. CDR3: CASSEVRQGGGYTF. CDR3 in DNA: TGTGCCAGCAGTGAAGTCCGACAGGGTGGGGGCTACACCTTC. Together with reference TRBV2 and TRBJ1-2, the CDR3 gives the full variable domain: EPEVTQTPSHQVTQMGQEVILRCVPISNHLYFYWYRQILGQKVEFLVSFYNNEISEKSEIFDDQFSVERPDGSNFTLKIRSTKLEDSAMYFCASSEVRQGGGYTFGSGTRLTVV.